Shown below are 28 T cell receptor beta chains from a single sample sequenced in a study of T cell responses to AZD1222 COVID-19 vaccine. The protocol was immunoSEQ multiplex PCR, while the TCRdb copy is restricted to in-frame clones and leaves out a portion. The sample records more than 75,000 clones, 80% to 90% being singletons. Material: peripheral blood, obtained on day 0 of AZD1222 vaccination. These receptors were obtained from an adult in good health.

The chain couples TRBV28 to TRBJ1-1; D is possibly TRBD1 (6 bases). The CDR3 extends over 14 amino acids. Germline CDR1 is MDHEN and CDR2 is SYDVKM. V lost 3 bases and J 3 bases, leaving 11 bases between the germline ends. In DNA, the CDR3 is TGTGCCAGCAGTTTCGGGGGCTGGGACACTGAAGCTTTCTTT. It translates to CASSFGGWDTEAFF.

The gene calls are TRBV6-1 and TRBJ1-5; D gene ambiguous. Trimming cost V 3 bases and J 2 bases, with 8 bases left between them. The CDR3 has 14 residues. The V gene's germline CDR1 is MNHNS and CDR2 SASEGT. The CDR3 region is CASSDTLGNQPQHF. The CDR3 bases are TGTGCCAGCAGTGATACGTTAGGCAATCAGCCCCAGCATTTT.

Points on this clone: The junction departs from germline at one end; a sequencing error may be responsible. The CDR3 region has the DNA TGTGCCAGCAGTTTAGGGGACTCCCACAATGAGCAGTTCTTC. Residues: CASSLGDSHNEQFF. The chain combines TRBV27 with TRBJ2-1; perhaps TRBD2 as D (6 bases). Per the germline V gene, CDR1 is MNHEY and CDR2 is SMNVEV (reference sequence). The CDR3 totals 14 residues.

V gene TRBV7-3 combines with J gene TRBJ1-1; possible D gene TRBD1, 5 bases. This CDR3 has 16 amino acids. Germline CDR1 is SGHTA and CDR2 is FQGTGA. Deletions cut 3 bases from V and 0 bases from J, with 14 bases between. CDR3 loop: CASSLSGYRVNTEAFF. In DNA form, the CDR3 reads TGTGCCAGCAGCTTGTCAGGGTATCGGGTGAACACTGAAGCTTTCTTT.

V is TRBV4-3 and J is TRBJ1-3; D remains unclear. This CDR3 is built from 19 residues. The germline CDR1 and CDR2 sequences are LGHNA and YSLEER. V gave up 0 bases and J gave up 4 bases, with 22 bases separating them. CDR3 residues: CASSQDAVRAGSIGNTIYF. The CDR3, as DNA: TGCGCCAGCAGCCAAGACGCGGTTAGAGCAGGATCGATAGGAAACACCATATATTTT.

Details on this clone: Other DNA sequences in this specimen translate into the identical CDR3. The chain combines TRBV28 with TRBJ1-2, with no clear D. The CDR3 has 12 residues. Deletions cut 2 bases from V and 8 bases from J, with 9 bases between. Germline V gene lookup returns CDR1 MDHEN and CDR2 SYDVKM. In nucleotides, the CDR3 is TGTGCCAGCAGTTTACCGACCAGCGGCTACACCTTC. Protein: CASSLPTSGYTF.

CDR3 amino acids: CASSVQGFLNTEAFF. The CDR3 DNA sequence: TGTGCCAGCAGCGTACAGGGTTTTTTGAACACTGAAGCTTTCTTT. The chain employs TRBV7-2 and TRBJ1-1; a possible D gene is TRBD1 (6 bases). CDR3 size: 15 residues. Germline V lookup: CDR1 SGHTA, CDR2 FQGNSA. The V end was cut by 5 bases, the J end by 0 bases, with 13 bases between.

The chain recombines TRBV5-5 with TRBJ1-4; D is unclear. With 3 bases removed from V and 4 bases from J, the gap between germline ends came to 13 bases. The CDR3 has 15 amino acids. In germline, CDR1 is SGHKS, CDR2 YYEKEE (reference sequence). The DNA for the CDR3 is TGTGCCAGCAGCTCCCCCCAGGCGGTTAATGAAAAACTGTTTTTT. Its translation: CASSSPQAVNEKLFF.

This sequence joins TRBV29-1 and TRBJ1-1, with 7 bases that match TRBD1. The V gene end was trimmed by 6 bases and the J gene end by 4 bases; junction bases not matched to a gene: 8. Germline CDR1 and CDR2: SQVTM and ANQGSEA. This CDR3 is 13 amino acids long. CDR3 in amino acids: CSVQQGLGTEAFF. The CDR3 nucleotides read TGCAGCGTGCAACAGGGGCTGGGCACTGAAGCTTTCTTT.

The V call is TRBV6-5, the J call TRBJ2-3, with D tentatively TRBD1 (6 bases). CDR3 length: 14 residues. The V gene lost 6 bases and the J gene lost 3 bases, with 13 bases spanning the gap. Germline CDR1 and CDR2: MNHEY and SVGAGI. CDR3 in amino acids: CASRQGQRTDTQYF. As DNA, the CDR3 is TGTGCCAGCAGACAAGGACAGCGGACAGATACGCAGTATTTT.

This chain links TRBV19 with TRBJ1-2, with 10 bases matching TRBD1. The CDR3 totals 15 residues. Germline CDR1 and CDR2: LNHDA and SQIVND (reference sequence). Losses at the gene ends were 5 bases for V and 3 bases for J; bases not matched to a gene: 6. The CDR3 loop reads CASSGQGVLYYGYTF. CDR3 DNA sequence: TGTGCCAGTAGTGGACAGGGGGTATTGTACTATGGCTACACCTTC.

This rearrangement joins TRBV12-3 or TRBV12-4 to TRBJ2-1; the D gene is possibly TRBD1 (5 bases). The CDR3 sequence is 12 residues long. V gave up 4 bases and J gave up 10 bases, with 11 bases separating them. Here the CDR3 reads CASSSTAWEQFF. CDR3 coding DNA: TGTGCCAGCAGTTCGACAGCCTGGGAGCAGTTCTTC.

Concerning this clone: A read error may account for a junction end that differs from germline. This CDR3 is CASSPVSGGINGKLFF. The DNA for the CDR3 is TGTGCCAGCAGCCCTGTTTCAGGGGGGATTAATGGAAAACTGTTTTTT. J is TRBJ1-4 and V is TRBV6-6, with 7 bases fitting TRBD1. Per the germline V gene, CDR1 is MNHNY and CDR2 is SVGAGI (reference sequence). The CDR3 totals 16 residues.

Concerning this clone: The junction departs from the called germline gene at one end, perhaps through a read error. J is TRBJ2-5 and V is TRBV7-7; 8 nucleotides align to TRBD1. Per germline, CDR1 SSHAT and CDR2 FNYEAQ (reference sequence). There are 16 residues in the CDR3. CDR3 loop: CASSQQGAGQGDTQYF. Here the CDR3 DNA reads TGTGCTAGCAGCCAACAAGGGGCCGGACAGGGAGACACCCAGTACTTC.

The chain uses TRBV7-3 and TRBJ2-5; 16 bases match TRBD2. The CDR3 has 17 amino acids. Germline V gives CDR1 SGHTA, CDR2 FQGTGA. The V gene end was trimmed by 4 bases and the J gene end by 7 bases; junction bases not matched to a gene: 9. The CDR3 DNA is TGTGCCAGCAGCTCCCTGGGACTAGCGGGGGGGCCTGTGACCCAGTACTTC. Translation: CASSSLGLAGGPVTQYF.

The rearrangement uses TRBV5-1 and TRBJ1-6; TRBD1 agrees at 8 bases. The V gene's germline CDR1 is SGHRS and CDR2 YFSETQ. With 4 bases clipped from V and 0 bases from J, the junction kept 9 bases outside the gene matches. The CDR3 consists of 18 residues. The CDR3 is CASSGTGDTSSYNSPLHF. CDR3 nucleotides: TGCGCCAGCAGCGGGACAGGAGATACGAGCTCCTATAATTCACCCCTCCACTTT.

This clone was detected only once. The chain employs TRBV18 and TRBJ1-1, with unresolved D. Germline V gives CDR1 KGHSH, CDR2 LQKENI. The V and J ends lost 5 bases and 0 bases respectively, with 10 bases between them. The CDR3 length is 14 residues. This CDR3 is CASSTVLLNTEAFF. The CDR3 region has the DNA TGTGCCAGCTCAACCGTCCTGTTGAACACTGAAGCTTTCTTT.

The chain has TRBV4-2 and TRBJ2-2; D may match TRBD1 or TRBD2 (6 bases each). Trimming cost V 4 bases and J 4 bases, with 16 bases left between them. Per the germline V gene, CDR1 is LGHNA and CDR2 is YNFKEQ. The CDR3 covers 16 residues. CDR3 nucleotides: TGTGCCAGCAGCCCCCAGGGGCGAGCGGGCACCGGGGAGCTGTTTTTT. Translated: CASSPQGRAGTGELFF.

This chain links TRBV11-1 with TRBJ1-1; a weak D match, TRBD1 (5 bases). Looked up from germline, CDR1 is SGHAT and CDR2 is FQDESV (reference sequence). V dropped 4 bases and J dropped 5 bases, with 14 bases sitting between them. CDR3 size: 14 residues. DNA for the CDR3: TGTGCCAGCAGCTGGACGGACGGGGGGACTGAAGCTTTCTTT. Protein: CASSWTDGGTEAFF. Using reference TRBV11-1 and TRBJ1-1 for the parts outside the CDR3, the full variable domain is EAEVAQSPRYKITEKSQAVAFWCDPISGHATLYWYRQILGQGPELLVQFQDESVVDDSQLPKDRFSAERLKGVDSTLKIQPAELGDSAMYLCASSWTDGGTEAFFGQGTRLTVV.

J is TRBJ2-3 and V is TRBV6-5, with 9 bases aligning to TRBD1. V trimming: 5 bases; J trimming: 6 bases; junction bases outside the gene matches: 6. CDR3 length: 14 amino acids. The V gene's germline CDR1 is MNHEY and CDR2 SVGAGI. CDR3 sequence: CASSQGQGRDTQYF. The DNA for the CDR3 is TGTGCCAGCAGTCAGGGACAGGGAAGGGATACGCAGTATTTT.

The chain combines TRBV4-3 with TRBJ1-2, with TRBD1 identical over 8 bases. Germline lookup yields CDR1 LGHNA and CDR2 YSLEER. The CDR3 totals 18 residues. J was trimmed by 5 bases and V by 3 bases; bases with no gene match: 17. The CDR3 coding sequence is TGCGCCAGCAGCCAGGGGGGGGGACAGGCCTCCAATGGATATGGCTACACCTTC. Its translation is CASSQGGGQASNGYGYTF.

This clone was observed a single time. The chain links TRBV6-5 to TRBJ1-2, with D unclear. CDR3 length equals 14 residues. The germline V gene encodes CDR1 MNHEY and CDR2 SVGAGI. V shed 8 bases and J shed 5 bases, with 18 bases lying between them. The CDR3 coding sequence is TGTGCCAGCCATTCCACGGTTAAGAGGTATGGCTACACCTTC. This codes for CASHSTVKRYGYTF.

CDR3 in amino acids: CASSSRGQGGELFF. The CDR3 DNA is TGTGCCAGCAGCTCGCGGGGGCAGGGCGGGGAGCTGTTTTTT. The chain is built from TRBV7-2 and TRBJ2-2, with D possibly matching TRBD2 (7 bases). Looked up from germline, CDR1 is SGHTA and CDR2 is FQGNSA. The CDR3 loop spans 14 amino acids. V lost 4 bases to trimming and J lost 7 bases, with 13 bases between them.

This rearrangement joins TRBV11-1 to TRBJ1-4; D not resolved. Germline CDR1 reads SGHAT; CDR2 reads FQDESV (reference sequence). This CDR3 comprises 14 residues. V lost 5 bases, J lost 2 bases, and 9 bases lay in between. This chain's CDR3 is CASSPRGTNEKLFF. The CDR3 DNA reads TGTGCCAGCAGCCCCCGAGGGACTAATGAAAAACTGTTTTTT.

This chain uses TRBV5-4 with TRBJ2-3, with D perhaps TRBD2 (5 bases). CDR3 length: 14 amino acids. Trimming removed 1 base from V and 7 bases from J, with 13 bases in between. Germline CDR1 reads SGHNT; CDR2 reads YYREEE (reference sequence). CDR3 residues: CASSLMEESHTQYF. The CDR3 coding sequence is TGTGCCAGCAGCTTGATGGAGGAAAGCCATACGCAGTATTTT.

The chain joins TRBV5-1 to TRBJ1-6; possible D gene TRBD1, 5 bases. Per germline, CDR1 SGHRS and CDR2 YFSETQ. There are 17 residues in the CDR3. Trimming took 1 base from V and 2 from J, leaving 13 bases between them. CDR3 nucleotides: TGCGCCAGCAGCTTGCTGGGGGGTCCCCCCTATAATTCACCCCTCCACTTT. Amino acids: CASSLLGGPPYNSPLHF. The variable domain in full, completed from reference TRBV5-1 and TRBJ1-6, reads KAGVTQTPRYLIKTRGQQVTLSCSPISGHRSVSWYQQTPGQGLQFLFEYFSETQRNKGNFPGRFSGRQFSNSRSEMNVSTLELGDSALYLCASSLLGGPPYNSPLHFGNGTRLTVT.

The chain couples TRBV20-1 to TRBJ1-6; 8 positions agree with TRBD1. The germline V gene encodes CDR1 DFQATT and CDR2 SNEGSKA (reference sequence). The J segment lost 1 base and the V segment lost 3 bases, leaving 8 bases of the junction unmatched. CDR3 length: 17 amino acids. The CDR3, as DNA: TGCAGTGCTAGTGGGGCAGGGGGCGAATCCTATAATTCACCCCTCCACTTT. Protein sequence: CSASGAGGESYNSPLHF.

The rearrangement uses TRBV25-1 and TRBJ2-1, with 7 bases lining up with TRBD2. This CDR3 has 17 residues. Germline V gives CDR1 MGHDK, CDR2 SYGVNS. V shed 1 base, J shed 7 bases, and the junction held 13 bases outside the gene matches. The chain's CDR3 is CASSELSGRGRGNEQFF. The DNA of the CDR3 is TGTGCCAGCAGTGAATTATCGGGGAGGGGACGAGGGAATGAGCAGTTCTTC.